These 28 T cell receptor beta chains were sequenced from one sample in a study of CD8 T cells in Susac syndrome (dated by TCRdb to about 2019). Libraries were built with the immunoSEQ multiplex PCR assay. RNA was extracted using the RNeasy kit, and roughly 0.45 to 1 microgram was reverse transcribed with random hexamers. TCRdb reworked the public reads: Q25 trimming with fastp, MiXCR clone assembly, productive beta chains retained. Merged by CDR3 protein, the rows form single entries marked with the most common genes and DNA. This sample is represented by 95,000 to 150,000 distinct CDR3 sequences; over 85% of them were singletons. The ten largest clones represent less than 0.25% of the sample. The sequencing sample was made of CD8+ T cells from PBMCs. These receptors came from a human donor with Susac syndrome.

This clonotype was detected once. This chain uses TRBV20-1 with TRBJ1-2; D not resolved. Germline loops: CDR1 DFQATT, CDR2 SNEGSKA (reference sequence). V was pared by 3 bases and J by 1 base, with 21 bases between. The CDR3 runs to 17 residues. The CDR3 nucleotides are TGCAGTGCTAGCTTCGTTGGCAGTCCAGCGGTTAACTATGGCTACACCTTC. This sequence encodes CSASFVGSPAVNYGYTF.

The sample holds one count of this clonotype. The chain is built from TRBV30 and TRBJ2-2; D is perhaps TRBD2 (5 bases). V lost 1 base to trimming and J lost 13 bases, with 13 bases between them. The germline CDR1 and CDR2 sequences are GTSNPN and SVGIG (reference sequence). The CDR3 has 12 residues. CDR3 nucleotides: TGTGCCTGGAGTGGGCCAGCGGTCGTGCTGTTTTTT. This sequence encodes CAWSGPAVVLFF.

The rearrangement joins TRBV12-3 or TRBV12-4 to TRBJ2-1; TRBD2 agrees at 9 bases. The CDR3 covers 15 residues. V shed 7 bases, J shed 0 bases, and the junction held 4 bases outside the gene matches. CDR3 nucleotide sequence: TGTGCCAGCATTCTTAGCGGGAGCTCCTACAATGAGCAGTTCTTC. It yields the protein CASILSGSSYNEQFF.

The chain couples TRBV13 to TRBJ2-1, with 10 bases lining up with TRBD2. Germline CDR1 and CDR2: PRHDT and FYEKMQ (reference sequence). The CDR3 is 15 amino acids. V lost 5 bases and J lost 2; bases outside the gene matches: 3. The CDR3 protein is CASSELAGPYNEQFF. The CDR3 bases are TGTGCCAGCAGCGAACTAGCGGGACCCTACAATGAGCAGTTCTTC.

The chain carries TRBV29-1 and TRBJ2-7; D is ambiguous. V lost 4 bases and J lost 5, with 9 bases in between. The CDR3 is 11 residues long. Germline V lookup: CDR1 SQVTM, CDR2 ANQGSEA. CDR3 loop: CSVGSVHEQYF. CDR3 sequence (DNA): TGCAGCGTTGGGTCCGTTCACGAGCAGTACTTC.

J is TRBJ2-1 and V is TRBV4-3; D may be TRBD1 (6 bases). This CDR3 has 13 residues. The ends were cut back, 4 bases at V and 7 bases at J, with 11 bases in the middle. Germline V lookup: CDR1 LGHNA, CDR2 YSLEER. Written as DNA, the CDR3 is TGCGCCAGCAGCCCGTCGACAGGAAATGAGCAGTTCTTC. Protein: CASSPSTGNEQFF.

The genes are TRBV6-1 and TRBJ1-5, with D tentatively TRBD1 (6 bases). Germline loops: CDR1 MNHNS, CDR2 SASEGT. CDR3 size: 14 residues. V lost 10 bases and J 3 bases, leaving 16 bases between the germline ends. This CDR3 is CATEQGKANQPQHF. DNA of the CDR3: TGTGCCACAGAACAGGGAAAAGCCAATCAGCCCCAGCATTTT.

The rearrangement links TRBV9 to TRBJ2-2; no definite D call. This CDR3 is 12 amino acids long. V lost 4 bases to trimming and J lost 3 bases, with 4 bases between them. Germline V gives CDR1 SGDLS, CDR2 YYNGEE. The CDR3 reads CASSLYTGELFF. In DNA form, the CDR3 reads TGTGCCAGCAGCCTTTACACCGGGGAGCTGTTTTTT.

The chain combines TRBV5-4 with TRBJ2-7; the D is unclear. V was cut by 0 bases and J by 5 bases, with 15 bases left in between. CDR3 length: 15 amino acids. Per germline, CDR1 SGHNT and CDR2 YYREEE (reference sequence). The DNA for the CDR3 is TGTGCCAGCAGCTTGGCTTCGGTCTCTCTCAACGAGCAGTACTTC. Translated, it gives CASSLASVSLNEQYF.

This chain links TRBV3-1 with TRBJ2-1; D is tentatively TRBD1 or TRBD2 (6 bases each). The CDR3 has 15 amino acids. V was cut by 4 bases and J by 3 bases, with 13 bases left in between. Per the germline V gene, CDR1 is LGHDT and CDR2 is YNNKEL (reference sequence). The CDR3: CASSPPGGLYNEQFF. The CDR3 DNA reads TGTGCCAGCAGCCCCCCTGGGGGGCTCTACAATGAGCAGTTCTTC.

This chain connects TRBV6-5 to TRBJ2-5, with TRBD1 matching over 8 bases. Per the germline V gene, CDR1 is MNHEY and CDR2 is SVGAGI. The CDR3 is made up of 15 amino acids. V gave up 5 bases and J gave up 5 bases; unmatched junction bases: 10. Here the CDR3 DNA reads TGTGCCAGCAGTCGACGGACAGGGTTGGTGGAGACCCAGTACTTC. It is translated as CASSRRTGLVETQYF.

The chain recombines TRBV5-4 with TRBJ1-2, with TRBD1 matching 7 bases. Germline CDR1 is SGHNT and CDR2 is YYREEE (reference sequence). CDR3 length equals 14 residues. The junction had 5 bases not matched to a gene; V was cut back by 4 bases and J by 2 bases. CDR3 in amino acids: CASSVETGNYGYTF. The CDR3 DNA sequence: TGTGCCAGCAGCGTGGAGACAGGGAACTATGGCTACACCTTC.

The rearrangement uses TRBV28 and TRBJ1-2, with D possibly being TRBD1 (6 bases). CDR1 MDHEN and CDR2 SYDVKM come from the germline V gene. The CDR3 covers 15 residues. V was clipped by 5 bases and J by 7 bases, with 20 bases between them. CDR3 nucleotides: TGTGCCAGCAGTCGGAGCCGGGACACCCCTATTGGCTACACCTTC. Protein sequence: CASSRSRDTPIGYTF.

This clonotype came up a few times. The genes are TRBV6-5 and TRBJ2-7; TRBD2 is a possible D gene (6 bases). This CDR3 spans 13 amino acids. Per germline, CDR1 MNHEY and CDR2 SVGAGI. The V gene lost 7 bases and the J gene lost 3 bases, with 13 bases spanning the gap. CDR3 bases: TGTGCCAGCATAGGCAGGGACTTCTACGAGCAGTACTTC. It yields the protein CASIGRDFYEQYF.

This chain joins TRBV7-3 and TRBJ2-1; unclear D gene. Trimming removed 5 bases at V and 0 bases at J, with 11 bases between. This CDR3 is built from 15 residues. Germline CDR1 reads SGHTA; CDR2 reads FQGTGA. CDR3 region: CASSPHLSSYNEQFF. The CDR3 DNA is TGTGCCAGCAGCCCCCACCTGAGCTCCTACAATGAGCAGTTCTTC. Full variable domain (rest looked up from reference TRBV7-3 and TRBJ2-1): GAGVSQTPSNKVTEKGKYVELRCDPISGHTALYWYRQSLGQGPEFLIYFQGTGAADDSGLPNDRFFAVRPEGSVSTLKIQRTERGDSAVYLCASSPHLSSYNEQFFGPGTRLTVL.

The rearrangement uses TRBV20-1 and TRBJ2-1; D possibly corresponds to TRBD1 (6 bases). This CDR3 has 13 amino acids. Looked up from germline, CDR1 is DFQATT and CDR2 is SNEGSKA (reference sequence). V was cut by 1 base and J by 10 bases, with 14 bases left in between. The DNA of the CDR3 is TGCAGTGCTAGAGGTCCACAGGGACGGGAGCAGTTCTTC. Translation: CSARGPQGREQFF.

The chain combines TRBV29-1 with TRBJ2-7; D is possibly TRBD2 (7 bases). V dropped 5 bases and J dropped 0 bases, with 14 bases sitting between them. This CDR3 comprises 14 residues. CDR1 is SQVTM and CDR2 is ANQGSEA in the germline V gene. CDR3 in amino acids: CSVYGGQGSYEQYF. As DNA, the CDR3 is TGCAGCGTTTACGGGGGGCAAGGCTCCTACGAGCAGTACTTC.

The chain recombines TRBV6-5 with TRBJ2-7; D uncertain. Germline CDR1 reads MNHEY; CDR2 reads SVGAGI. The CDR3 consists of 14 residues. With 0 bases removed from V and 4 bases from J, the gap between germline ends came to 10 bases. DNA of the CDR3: TGTGCCAGCAGTTACTCCCCCTTATTGTACGAGCAGTACTTC. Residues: CASSYSPLLYEQYF.

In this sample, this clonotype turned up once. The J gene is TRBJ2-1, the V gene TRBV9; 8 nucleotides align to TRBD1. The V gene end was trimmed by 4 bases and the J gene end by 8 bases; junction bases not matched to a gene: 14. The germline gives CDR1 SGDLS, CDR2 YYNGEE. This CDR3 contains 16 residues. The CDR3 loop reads CASSTTGQGNLHEQFF. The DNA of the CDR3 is TGTGCCAGCAGCACCACCGGACAGGGAAATTTGCATGAGCAGTTCTTC. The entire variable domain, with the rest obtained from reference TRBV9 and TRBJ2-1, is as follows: DSGVTQTPKHLITATGQRVTLRCSPRSGDLSVYWYQQSLDQGLQFLIQYYNGEERAKGNILERFSAQQFPDLHSELNLSSLELGDSALYFCASSTTGQGNLHEQFFGPGTRLTVL.

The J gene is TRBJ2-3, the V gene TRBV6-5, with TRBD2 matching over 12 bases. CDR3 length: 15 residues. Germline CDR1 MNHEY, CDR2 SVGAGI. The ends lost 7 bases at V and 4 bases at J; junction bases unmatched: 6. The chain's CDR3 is CASMQTSGGADTQYF. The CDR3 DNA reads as TGTGCCAGCATGCAGACTAGCGGGGGAGCAGATACGCAGTATTTT.

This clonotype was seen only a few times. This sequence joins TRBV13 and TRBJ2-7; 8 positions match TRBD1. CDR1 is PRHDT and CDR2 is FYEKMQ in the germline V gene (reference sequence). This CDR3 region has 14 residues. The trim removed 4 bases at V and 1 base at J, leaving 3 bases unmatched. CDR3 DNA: TGTGCCAGCAGCTCTCGACAGGGGTCCTACGAGCAGTACTTC. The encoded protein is CASSSRQGSYEQYF.

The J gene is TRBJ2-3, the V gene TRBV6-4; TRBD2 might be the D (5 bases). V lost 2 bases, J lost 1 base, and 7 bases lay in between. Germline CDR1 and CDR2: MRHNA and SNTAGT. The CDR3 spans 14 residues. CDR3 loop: CASSDAEGTDTQYF. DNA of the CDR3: TGTGCCAGCAGTGACGCGGAGGGCACAGATACGCAGTATTTT.

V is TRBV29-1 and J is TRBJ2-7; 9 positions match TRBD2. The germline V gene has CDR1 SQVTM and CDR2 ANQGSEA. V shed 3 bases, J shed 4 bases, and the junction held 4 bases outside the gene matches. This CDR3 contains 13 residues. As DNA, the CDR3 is TGCAGCGTTGAGGGGACTAGCCCGTACGAGCAGTACTTC. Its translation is CSVEGTSPYEQYF.

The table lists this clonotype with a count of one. Written as DNA, the CDR3 is TGCAGTGCTAGAAGGACAGGGCTTACCACTGAAGCTTTCTTT. This encodes CSARRTGLTTEAFF. This chain links TRBV20-1 with TRBJ1-1; TRBD1 agrees at 8 bases. V shed 2 bases and J 4 bases; nucleotides not matched to a gene: 6. The CDR3 is 14 amino acids. Looked up from germline, CDR1 is DFQATT and CDR2 is SNEGSKA (reference sequence).

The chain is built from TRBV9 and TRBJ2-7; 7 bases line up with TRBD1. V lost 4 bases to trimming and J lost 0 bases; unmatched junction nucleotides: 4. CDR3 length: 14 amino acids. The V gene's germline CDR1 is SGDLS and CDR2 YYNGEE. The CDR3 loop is CASSTGVFSYEQYF. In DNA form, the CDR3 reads TGTGCCAGCAGCACAGGGGTTTTCTCCTACGAGCAGTACTTC. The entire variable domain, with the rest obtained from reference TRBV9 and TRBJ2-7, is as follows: DSGVTQTPKHLITATGQRVTLRCSPRSGDLSVYWYQQSLDQGLQFLIQYYNGEERAKGNILERFSAQQFPDLHSELNLSSLELGDSALYFCASSTGVFSYEQYFGPGTRLTVT.

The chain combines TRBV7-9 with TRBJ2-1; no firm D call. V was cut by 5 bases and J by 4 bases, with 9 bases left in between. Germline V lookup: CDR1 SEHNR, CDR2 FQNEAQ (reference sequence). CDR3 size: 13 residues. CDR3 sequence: CASSRELYNEQFF. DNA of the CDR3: TGTGCCAGCAGCCGCGAACTGTACAATGAGCAGTTCTTC.

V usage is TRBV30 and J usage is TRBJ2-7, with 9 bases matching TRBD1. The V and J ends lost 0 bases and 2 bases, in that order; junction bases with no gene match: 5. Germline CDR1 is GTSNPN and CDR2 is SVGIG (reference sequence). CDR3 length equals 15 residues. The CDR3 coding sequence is TGTGCCTGGAGTGTCGGGACAGGGCCGACCTACGAGCAGTACTTC. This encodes CAWSVGTGPTYEQYF.

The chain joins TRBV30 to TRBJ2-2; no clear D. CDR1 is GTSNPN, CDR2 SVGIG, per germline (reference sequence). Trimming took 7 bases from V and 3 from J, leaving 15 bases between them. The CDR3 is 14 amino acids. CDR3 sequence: CASRSGFDTGELFF. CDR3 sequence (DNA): TGTGCCTCTAGGTCAGGATTTGACACCGGGGAGCTGTTTTTT.